Given below is one T cell receptor beta chain in context. This entry comes from a study of blood T cell repertoires in COVID-19. Study-wide context: T cells, B-cell-depleted T cells, or PBMCs provided the cDNA or gDNA that served as material.

Looked up from germline, CDR1 is SGHVT and CDR2 is SQSDAQ. The CDR3 has 16 amino acids. The V gene end was trimmed by 4 bases and the J gene end by 2 bases; junction bases not matched to a gene: 6. Only in-frame clones appear in the TCRdb table, and some are missing; sequencing was by immunoSEQ multiplex PCR. The repertoire holds about 70,000 clones, with roughly 80% as singletons. The TCR sequence derives from a woman of 80 years or more with active or convalescent COVID-19. Material: peripheral blood. The chain joins TRBV7-4 to TRBJ2-5; 11 bases are shared with TRBD2. This CDR3 reads CASSWGLAEQQETQYF. The CDR3 region has the DNA TGTGCCAGCAGCTGGGGACTAGCGGAACAGCAAGAGACCCAGTACTTC.